The T cell receptor beta chain under discussion was sequenced for a study of blood T cell repertoires in COVID-19. Overall study context: Donors in the United States, Italy and Spain gave samples during acute or convalescent COVID-19. T cells, B-cell-depleted T cells, or PBMCs supplied cDNA or gDNA.

Study members were between 18 and 89 years old and lived in roughly 24 US regions. Donors of Cohort 3 who recovered were those that had two negative PCRs, clearance, or symptom resolution. The CDR3 is 15 residues long. The V end lost 10 bases, the J end lost 1 base, and 17 bases lay between the germline ends. Germline V CDR1 and CDR2: LNHDA, SQIVND (reference sequence). Repertoires were generated with immunoSEQ multiplex PCR, while TCRdb's copy carries only in-frame clones and drops some. Of 90,000 to 120,000 clones listed, around 85% were seen once; the top ten hold roughly 3%. The genes are TRBV19 and TRBJ2-1; possible D gene TRBD2, 5 bases. The source is a woman aged 45-65 years who had recovered from COVID-19. The sequencing input was PBMCs or T cells enriched from blood (not recorded which). Written as DNA, the CDR3 is TGTGCCACCCAAGTCACAGCGGAGTCCTACAATGAGCAGTTCTTC. Translating it yields CATQVTAESYNEQFF.